This is a list of T cell receptor beta chains from one sample in a study of blood T cell repertoires in COVID-19. Assay: immunoSEQ multiplex PCR; the TCRdb copy retains only in-frame clones and omits some. The profile shows 450,000 to 600,000 clones, approximately 86% of them singletons. The sequencing input was PBMCs or T cells enriched from blood (not recorded which). The receptors stem from a woman aged 18-29 years who had recovered from COVID-19. Each CDR3 is given with its conserved first and last residue. Fields, in order: clone size, D gene, V gene, J gene, CDR3 protein, CDR3 DNA. A D gene is named only where the DNA matches it firmly. Clone size appears in some rows only: once, few, many, or a class for an expanded clone.

-	-	TRBV6-5	TRBJ1-2	CASSLGQSYGYTF	TGTGCCAGCAGCTTAGGACAGTCCTATGGCTACACCTTC
-	TRBD1	TRBV5-1	TRBJ2-2	CASSYHRGDTGELFF	TGCGCCAGCAGCTACCACAGGGGCGACACCGGGGAGCTGTTTTTT
once	TRBD2	TRBV27	TRBJ2-1	CASSVLRRTSGGAISYNEQFF	TGTGCCAGCAGCGTCCTTCGGAGGACTAGCGGGGGGGCCATATCCTACAATGAGCAGTTCTTC
-	TRBD2	TRBV5-4	TRBJ2-2	CASSLAGGGTGELFF	TGTGCCAGCAGCTTGGCGGGGGGAGGTACCGGGGAGCTGTTTTTT
-	TRBD2	TRBV5-1	TRBJ2-7	CASSFLAGASYEQYF	TGCGCCAGCAGTTTCCTAGCGGGGGCTTCCTACGAGCAGTACTTC
-	TRBD2	TRBV9	TRBJ2-2	CASSVEGSGGANTGELFF	TGTGCCAGCAGCGTAGAGGGTAGCGGGGGAGCTAACACCGGGGAGCTGTTTTTT
-	-	TRBV2	TRBJ2-7	CASSPAGRELTYEQYF	TGTGCCAGCAGCCCAGCAGGACGGGAACTCACCTACGAGCAGTACTTC
-	-	TRBV5-6	TRBJ1-6	CASTRQLGNSPLHF	TGTGCCAGCACTCGACAGCTGGGGAATTCACCCCTCCACTTT
-	-	TRBV4-2	TRBJ2-1	CASSPSSPSDNEQFF	TGTGCCAGCAGCCCTTCCTCGCCTTCGGACAATGAGCAGTTCTTC
-	-	TRBV28	TRBJ1-2	CASSLTPNYGYTF	TGTGCCAGCAGTTTGACACCGAACTATGGCTACACCTTC
-	TRBD1	TRBV7-6	TRBJ2-3	CASSTRDSSTDTQYF	TGTGCCAGCAGCACCCGGGACAGTTCCACAGATACGCAGTATTTT
-	TRBD1	TRBV5-1	TRBJ1-4	CASSRTGGGEKLFF	TGCGCCAGCAGCCGGACAGGGGGTGGTGAAAAACTGTTTTTT
once	-	TRBV7-6	TRBJ2-1	CASSSRTVVYNEQFF	TGTGCCAGCAGCTCGAGGACAGTCGTCTACAATGAGCAGTTCTTC
-	-	TRBV3-1/TRBV3-2	TRBJ2-2	CASSLQGNTGELFF	TGTGCCAGCAGCCTACAGGGGAACACCGGGGAGCTGTTTTTT
-	-	TRBV19	TRBJ1-5	CASSPGDYSNQPQHF	TGTGCCAGTAGCCCGGGGGATTATAGCAATCAGCCCCAGCATTTT
-	-	TRBV12-3/TRBV12-4	TRBJ2-2	CASSLRATGELFF	TGTGCCAGCAGTTTGAGGGCCACCGGGGAGCTGTTTTTT
few	-	TRBV19	TRBJ1-4	CASSGRGATNEKLFF	TGTGCCAGTAGTGGGAGGGGGGCAACTAATGAAAAACTGTTTTTT
-	-	TRBV5-6	TRBJ2-5	CASSLRTGQETQYF	TGTGCCAGCAGCTTAAGGACGGGGCAAGAGACCCAGTACTTC
once	TRBD1	TRBV24-1	TRBJ2-2	CATKDRTGTFTGELFF	TGTGCCACCAAAGATAGGACAGGGACTTTCACCGGGGAGCTGTTTTTT
-	-	TRBV30	TRBJ1-1	CAWNYGTLNTEAFF	TGTGCCTGGAATTATGGGACACTGAACACTGAAGCTTTCTTT
-	-	TRBV7-8	TRBJ1-1	CASSPLGNTEAFF	TGTGCCAGCAGCCCCCTAGGGAACACTGAAGCTTTCTTT
-	-	TRBV19	TRBJ1-4	CASKTREKLFF	TGTGCCAGCAAGACACGGGAAAAACTGTTTTTT
-	-	TRBV11-2	TRBJ2-3	CASSGHPGFPSTDTQYF	TGTGCCAGCAGCGGGCACCCGGGGTTCCCTAGCACAGATACGCAGTATTTT
once	-	TRBV2	TRBJ1-5	CASQINGGPQHF	TGTGCCAGCCAAATCAACGGGGGGCCCCAGCATTTT
-	-	TRBV28	TRBJ1-2	CASSPSGRGYTF	TGTGCCAGCAGCCCTTCGGGTAGAGGCTACACCTTC
-	TRBD1	TRBV5-8	TRBJ1-5	CASSLDRGQPQHF	TGTGCCAGCAGCTTGGACAGGGGACAGCCCCAGCATTTT
-	TRBD1	TRBV19	TRBJ2-2	CASSPGQGLAGELFF	TGTGCCAGTAGCCCGGGACAGGGGCTGGCCGGGGAGCTGTTTTTT
once	TRBD2	TRBV14	TRBJ2-3	CASSQALGGGASTQYF	TGTGCCAGCAGCCAAGCTCTGGGCGGGGGGGCCTCTACGCAGTATTTT